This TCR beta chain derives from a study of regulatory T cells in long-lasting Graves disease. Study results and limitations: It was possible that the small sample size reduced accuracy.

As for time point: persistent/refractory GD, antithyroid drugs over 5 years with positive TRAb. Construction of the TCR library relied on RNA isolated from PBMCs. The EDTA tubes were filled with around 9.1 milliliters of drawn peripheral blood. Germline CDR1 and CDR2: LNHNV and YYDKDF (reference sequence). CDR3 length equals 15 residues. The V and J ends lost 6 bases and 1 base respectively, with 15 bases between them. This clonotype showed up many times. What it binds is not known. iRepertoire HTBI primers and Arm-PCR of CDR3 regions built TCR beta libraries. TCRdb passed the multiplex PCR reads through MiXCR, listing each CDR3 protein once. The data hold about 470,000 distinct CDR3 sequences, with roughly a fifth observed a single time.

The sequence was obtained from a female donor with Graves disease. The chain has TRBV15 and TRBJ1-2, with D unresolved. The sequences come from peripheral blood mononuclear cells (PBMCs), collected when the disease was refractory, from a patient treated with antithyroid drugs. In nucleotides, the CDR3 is TGTGCCACCAGTTCGCGCAGGAGTATTAACTATGGCTACACCTTC. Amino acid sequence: CATSSRRSINYGYTF. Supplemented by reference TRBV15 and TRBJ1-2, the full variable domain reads DAMVIQNPRYQVTQFGKPVTLSCSQTLNHNVMYWYQQKSSQAPKLLFHYYDKDFNNEADTPDNFQSRRPNTSFCFLDIRSPGLGDTAMYLCATSSRRSINYGYTFGSGTRLTVV.